These T cell receptor beta chains were read from a single sample in a study of cytotoxic CD8 clonotypes in ibrutinib-treated CLL. The method was immunoSEQ multiplex PCR; TCRdb's version includes in-frame clones alone and lacks a portion of them. The table includes around 310,000 clones, just under 80% detected once. This material consisted of PBMCs, taken before ibrutinib treatment. These receptors were collected from a human donor with chronic lymphocytic leukemia. The CDR3 runs from the conserved cysteine through the conserved F or W. The order of the fields is CDR3 length, V gene, CDR3 protein.

14 TRBV28 CASRRASLHYEQYF
15 TRBV2 CASRQRTGPGNTIYF
16 TRBV9 CASSVLAGVGTDTQYF
14 TRBV10-3 CAISRDSSYNEQFF
15 TRBV27 CASRGLAGGLYEQYF
14 TRBV25-1 CASSGGGVGTEAFF
13 TRBV7-2 CASSLHRDGEAFF
14 TRBV7-9 CASSLLAENQPQHF
15 TRBV6-5 CASSYSGVLSYEQYF
13 TRBV10-3 CAMSGQQNTEAFF
16 TRBV9 CASSAASGSSYNEQFF
14 TRBV28 CASSFSENSYEQYF
11 TRBV29-1 CSVGGYNEQFF
12 TRBV29-1 CSVDSGWNEQFF
15 TRBV5-6 CASSFYSGGTDTQYF
17 TRBV7-9 CASSSTPSGGKDYEQYF
13 TRBV28 CASRFPSTDTQYF
11 TRBV20-1 CGLGTGNTIYF
16 TRBV19 CASSIAGQVAKNIQYF
13 TRBV30 CAWRDRGKDEQYF
16 TRBV7-2 CASDLASGRRKETQYF
17 TRBV28 CASSLPGAGAGSYEQYF
15 TRBV14 CASSLGLAVTYEQYF
15 TRBV5-1 CASSLEPSGRETQYF
15 TRBV6-6 CASSYSGLATDTQYF
18 TRBV9 CASSQSKYGTGWADTQYF
13 TRBV30 CAWSKIGKGELFF
14 TRBV30 CAWSSGLAGNTIYF
14 TRBV29-1 CSVAPPGGSYEQYF
15 TRBV6-5 CASSSTGEDTGELFF
15 TRBV19 CASSESGSSSDTQYF
14 TRBV7-2 CASSLRDPPGEQYF
15 TRBV7-2 CASSLGSSSGNTIYF
15 TRBV5-1 CASSTGQGSTDTQYF
15 TRBV4-2 CASSQDGGSNQPQHF
16 TRBV9 CASSPRTSGAYNEQFF
15 TRBV5-1 CASRPGSYSNQPQHF
15 TRBV6-5 CASSLTSDFSYEQYF
12 TRBV28 CASSGHNYGYTF
13 TRBV19 CASRYGGMYEQYF
19 TRBV5-4 CASSRSLNRGSSGANVLTF
16 TRBV9 CASSGRTGLANEKLFF
15 TRBV18 CASSPRQGRNTEAFF
14 TRBV10-3 CAISPPGTPDTQYF
15 TRBV2 CASRRPGTSSYEQFF
14 TRBV6-4 CASGEGGTGDEQFF
14 TRBV9 CASSVRGDMETQYF
13 TRBV30 CAWETGGNQPQHF